This T cell receptor (beta chain) was sequenced during a study of blood T cell repertoires in COVID-19. Study-level background: Samples taken during acute and convalescent COVID-19 were collected in the United States, Italy and Spain.

Germline CDR1 ENHRY, CDR2 SYGVKD. V lost 5 bases and J lost 0, with 7 bases in between. The CDR3 sequence is 13 residues long. This clone was found once. Authors' methods: Amplification of reference gene primers provided the estimated nucleated cell counts. Measured with immunoSEQ multiplex PCR; TCRdb has only the in-frame clones, and not every one. The V and J calls and clone size were taken over from that table, and D and trimming were inferred from the DNA. In the table there are some 380,000 clones, 88% of which are singletons. Participants were aged about 18 to 100 years from 24 US areas. Clinical history as reported by participants underpinned cohort assignment.

The sequence was obtained from a woman in her forties with acute COVID-19. The sequenced material came from PBMCs or T cells enriched from blood (not recorded which). The chain couples TRBV10-3 to TRBJ1-1; D call uncertain. Written as DNA, the CDR3 is TGTGCCATCAGTTACGGGGTGAACACTGAAGCTTTCTTT. It translates to CAISYGVNTEAFF.